This T cell receptor beta chain came from a study of cytomegalovirus exposure and HLA in healthy donors. This clone was observed at least ten times. The identical CDR3 is also encoded by other nucleotide sequences in the sample. Primers: 60 Vbeta forward and 13 Jbeta reverse. TCRdb's table, derived via immunoSEQ multiplex PCR, lists solely in-frame clones and lacks some. Among around 110,000 clones listed, around a tenth were seen once. This CDR3 is built from 15 residues. With V trimmed by 0 bases and J by 5 bases, 5 bases remained unmatched. Germline CDR1 and CDR2: GTSNPN and SVGIG (reference sequence).

This TCR derives from a young man in good health and CMV-seronegative. This chain links TRBV30 with TRBJ1-4; 8 bases fit TRBD1. The sequenced sample was PBMCs. The CDR3 is CAWSVGQGGNEKLFF. The CDR3 DNA reads TGTGCCTGGAGTGTCGGACAGGGCGGGAATGAAAAACTGTTTTTT.